The 20 T cell receptor beta chains presented below share a single source sample, sequenced in a study of human T cells and chemical hapten exposure (dated by TCRdb to the early 2020s). Library generation was performed with RACE. Data came from a NextSeq 500. TCRdb passed the public sequencing reads through fastp at Q25 and MiXCR, retaining productive beta sequences. Rows with one shared CDR3 protein collapse into an entry with the most common genes and DNA. This sample is represented by about 380,000 distinct CDR3 sequences; around 5% of them were singletons. The top ten clonotypes cover 2% to 2.5% of the sample. The sample's time point label is to be understood as: patch test 1, 2 weeks after DPC sensitization. Sample treatment or condition, as interpreted from the label and publication: therapeutic diphenylcyclopropenone sensitization with weekly scalp DPC. The material sequenced was whole blood, taken in connection with sensitization to the hapten diphenylcyclopropenone (DPC). These receptors were collected from a woman between 50 and 59 years old with alopecia areata. Some clones in this sample may be carry-over from other donors' samples.

This chain links TRBV4-1 with TRBJ2-1; no clear D. Trimming removed 1 base at V and 2 bases at J, with 9 bases between. Germline CDR1 and CDR2: MGHRA and YSYEKL. The CDR3 contains 15 residues. For the CDR3, the DNA is TGCGCCAGCAGCCAAGCTCGTGGACCCTACAATGAGCAGTTCTTC. Its translation: CASSQARGPYNEQFF.

This chain connects TRBV12-3 or TRBV12-4 to TRBJ2-7; TRBD1 might be the D (6 bases). This CDR3 comprises 14 residues. Trimming took 4 bases from V and 2 from J, leaving 12 bases between them. The CDR3 bases are TGTGCCAGCAGTTCACCAGGGACACCCTACGAGCAGTACTTC. Its protein is CASSSPGTPYEQYF.

This clonotype was found a few times. V is TRBV20-1 and J is TRBJ2-5; 7 bases align to TRBD2. Germline values: CDR1 DFQATT, CDR2 SNEGSKA (reference sequence). The CDR3 length is 17 residues. J gave up 1 base and V 0 bases, and 11 bases lay outside the gene matches. The CDR3 region is CSARDSLLAAGQETQYF. In nucleotides, the CDR3 is TGCAGTGCTAGAGATAGCTTGCTAGCGGCTGGCCAAGAGACCCAGTACTTC.

This clonotype was counted ten times or more. V and J are TRBV18 and TRBJ1-3, with D maybe TRBD1 (6 bases). V lost 6 bases and J lost 0, with 15 bases in between. CDR3 length equals 16 residues. Germline V gene lookup returns CDR1 KGHSH and CDR2 LQKENI. The CDR3 DNA reads as TGTGCCAGCTCGCCCGGACAGCTGAGCTCTGGAAACACCATATATTTT. As protein: CASSPGQLSSGNTIYF.

This clonotype has ten or more counts. V and J are TRBV7-2 and TRBJ1-1, with 12 bases matching TRBD1. After removal of 1 base from V and 11 bases from J, the junction contained 5 bases not matched to a gene. The CDR3 loop spans 14 amino acids. The germline V gene encodes CDR1 SGHTA and CDR2 FQGNSA. The CDR3 DNA follows: TGTGCCAGCAGCTTAGGGGGGACAGGGGGCACGGCTTTCTTT. Its protein product is CASSLGGTGGTAFF.

The chain uses TRBV19 and TRBJ1-5, with a possible D match to TRBD1 (5 bases). CDR3 length: 14 residues. The germline V gene has CDR1 LNHDA and CDR2 SQIVND (reference sequence). V lost 7 bases and J 0 bases, leaving 10 bases between the germline ends. CDR3 coding DNA: TGTGCCAGTAATGGGGGGGTTAGCAATCAGCCCCAGCATTTT. This sequence encodes CASNGGVSNQPQHF.

This clonotype was counted only a few times. V is TRBV5-1 and J is TRBJ2-1; D uncertain. Trimming removed 4 bases from V and 8 bases from J, with 16 bases in between. The CDR3 covers 14 residues. Per the germline V gene, CDR1 is SGHRS and CDR2 is YFSETQ. CDR3 region: CASSPRQVWDEQFF. The CDR3 nucleotides read TGCGCCAGCAGCCCCCGGCAGGTTTGGGATGAGCAGTTCTTC.

This clonotype was seen at least ten times. This chain uses TRBV29-1 with TRBJ1-1; TRBD1 is a possible D gene (6 bases). From germline, CDR1 is SQVTM and CDR2 ANQGSEA. The CDR3 covers 13 residues. Trimming cost V 4 bases and J 2 bases, with 11 bases left between them. CDR3 region: CSVGDTANTEAFF. The CDR3 DNA reads as TGCAGCGTTGGGGACACTGCTAACACTGAAGCTTTCTTT.

This chain joins TRBV9 and TRBJ1-1; 11 positions match TRBD1. The CDR3 totals 15 residues. V shed 0 bases and J 7 bases; nucleotides not matched to a gene: 5. The germline V gene has CDR1 SGDLS and CDR2 YYNGEE. In DNA form, the CDR3 reads TGTGCCAGCAGCGTAGGAGGACAGGGGGCAGGTGAAGCTTTCTTT. Protein: CASSVGGQGAGEAFF.

The V call is TRBV6-6, the J call TRBJ1-6; D might be TRBD1 (5 bases). The CDR3 totals 13 residues. Per germline, CDR1 MNHNY and CDR2 SVGAGI (reference sequence). Trimming left V 7 bases short and J 7 bases short, with 11 bases between. The CDR3 DNA reads TGTGCCAGCATCCCCAGGGTCAATTCACCCCTCCACTTT. Protein: CASIPRVNSPLHF.

This clonotype was seen ten or more times. V usage is TRBV12-3 or TRBV12-4 and J usage is TRBJ1-6; D might be TRBD1 (5 bases). The germline V and J ends were trimmed by 5 bases and 7 bases, with 18 bases remaining between them. The CDR3 loop spans 16 amino acids. CDR3 residues: CASSQRGMSGNSPLHF. The CDR3 nucleotides are TGTGCCAGCAGTCAACGGGGGATGAGCGGCAATTCACCCCTCCACTTT.

This clonotype appeared a few times. The J gene is TRBJ1-1, the V gene TRBV29-1; weak D call: TRBD1 (5 bases). V gave up 7 bases and J gave up 0 bases, with 9 bases separating them. The CDR3 is 12 residues long. Germline assignment: CDR1 SQVTM and CDR2 ANQGSEA. The CDR3 region is CSARQMNTEAFF. CDR3 DNA: TGCAGCGCCCGACAGATGAACACTGAAGCTTTCTTT. Complete variable domain (other parts from reference TRBV29-1 and TRBJ1-1): SAVISQKPSRDICQRGTSLTIQCQVDSQVTMMFWYRQQPGQSLTLIATANQGSEATYESGFVIDKFPISRPNLTFSTLTVSNMSPEDSSIYLCSARQMNTEAFFGQGTRLTVV.

This clonotype was counted a few times. In DNA form, the CDR3 reads TGTGCCAGCAGCTCGAGCCAACACGGTGGTGGCGGGGAGCTGTTTTTT. This codes for CASSSSQHGGGGELFF. The J gene is TRBJ2-2, the V gene TRBV9, with unresolved D. Germline V CDR1 and CDR2: SGDLS, YYNGEE. The germline V and J ends were trimmed by 4 bases and 7 bases, with 20 bases remaining between them. CDR3 size: 16 residues.

The sample holds a few counts of this clonotype. The chain carries TRBV20-1 and TRBJ2-3, with D maybe TRBD1 (6 bases). The CDR3 is 15 amino acids. Trimming pared 6 bases from V and 3 bases from J, leaving 19 bases between. CDR1 and CDR2 (germline): DFQATT, SNEGSKA (reference sequence). CDR3 loop: CSALTGLTITDTQYF. The CDR3 nucleotides read TGCAGTGCCTTAACAGGGCTTACCATAACAGATACGCAGTATTTT.

This clonotype was counted at least ten times. This chain joins TRBV2 and TRBJ1-1, with no clear D. Germline loops: CDR1 SNHLY, CDR2 FYNNEI. The CDR3 is made up of 16 amino acids. Trimming left V 0 bases short and J 4 bases short, with 15 bases between. For the CDR3, the DNA is TGTGCCAGCAGTGAAGCGGTCGGACCCAAGGGCACTGAAGCTTTCTTT. Translating it yields CASSEAVGPKGTEAFF.

This clonotype appeared many times. J is TRBJ2-3 and V is TRBV24-1; D is possibly TRBD2 (5 bases). V lost 7 bases and J lost 0, with 22 bases in between. This CDR3 has 18 residues. CDR1 and CDR2 from the germline V gene are KGHDR and SFDVKD. CDR3 nucleotides: TGTGCCACCAGGGGGAGCCCCATTAAGACTACTAGCACAGATACGCAGTATTTT. Translation: CATRGSPIKTTSTDTQYF.

This clonotype has at least ten counts. The CDR3 protein is CASSLRAGGPYEQYF. The CDR3 bases are TGTGCCAGCAGTTTAAGGGCAGGGGGACCCTACGAGCAGTACTTC. This rearrangement joins TRBV27 to TRBJ2-7; 7 bases match TRBD1. This CDR3 is 15 amino acids long. CDR1 is MNHEY and CDR2 is SMNVEV in the germline V gene (reference sequence). Losses at the gene ends were 2 bases for V and 2 bases for J; bases not matched to a gene: 6.

This clonotype was counted ten times or more. The rearrangement links TRBV6-5 to TRBJ1-2; D remains unclear. This CDR3 has 14 residues. Germline lookup yields CDR1 MNHEY and CDR2 SVGAGI. The V gene lost 6 bases and the J gene lost 3 bases, with 14 bases spanning the gap. CDR3 bases: TGTGCCAGCAGCCCGGATCCGGGAGACTATGGCTACACCTTC. Translation: CASSPDPGDYGYTF.

The V and J genes are TRBV6-2 or TRBV6-3 and TRBJ2-1; D unresolved. The V end was cut by 1 base, the J end by 1 base, with 8 bases between. Looked up from germline, CDR1 is MNHEY and CDR2 is SVGEGT. The CDR3 is made up of 15 amino acids. Here the CDR3 reads CASSYLGTSYNEQFF. As DNA, the CDR3 is TGTGCCAGCAGTTACTTGGGAACGTCCTACAATGAGCAGTTCTTC.

This clonotype was counted at least ten times. The V and J genes are TRBV12-5 and TRBJ1-2; D is possibly TRBD1 (6 bases). The germline V and J ends were trimmed by 6 bases and 2 bases, with 10 bases remaining between them. Germline CDR1 LGHNT, CDR2 FRNRAP. This CDR3 contains 13 residues. The CDR3 loop is CASGLTGNYGYTF. The CDR3 nucleotides read TGTGCTAGTGGACTAACAGGGAACTATGGCTACACCTTC.